This T cell receptor (beta chain) was found in a study of shared clonotypes between healthy human individuals (dated by TCRdb to the early 2020s). Study-wide context: Two women and three men aged 18 to 49 years were included in the cohort. Per donor, leukapheresis produced somewhere between about 0.9 and 10 billion PBMCs. For each donor, CD4 naive and CD4 memory were each given three plates, CD8 naive was given two plates, and CD8 memory was given one plate. Libraries were prepared and TCR repertoires were sequenced by different laboratories using diverse techniques, in order to increase sequencing depth and limit assay-specific biases. Blood TCR repertoires of a handful of healthy adults were deeply sequenced to estimate repertoire size and the extent of clonotype sharing between individuals.

Per the germline V gene (reference sequence), WNHNN is the CDR1 and SYGVQD is the CDR2. V and J lose 3 bases and 2 bases, and a span of 7 bases separates them. CDR3 length: 13 amino acids, cysteine to phenylalanine. Of all the DNA, just the CDR3 is kept, 39 bases in frame from base 1. Healthy HIV-negative adults with no recently reported acute infections or vaccinations were included as donors. Every donor was a Caucasian adult living in Nashville, Tennessee, USA. CD4+ T cells were enriched by magnetic negative selection; naive cells were then positively selected on CD45RA, and the negative fraction formed the memory subset. Blood was collected by leukapheresis, and PBMCs were isolated by Ficoll-Histopaque density gradient centrifugation and then cryopreserved in liquid nitrogen vapor phase. Analytical flow cytometry was used to check the purity and quantity of each magnetically sorted T cell population. Each sorted fraction had its genomic DNA isolated and then quantified by UV absorbance on a Nanodrop 2000c.

TCR CDR3 regions were amplified from genomic DNA by multiplex PCR using the deep immunoSEQ assay. Genomic DNA extracted from each cell subset was distributed evenly over all wells of several immunoSEQ 96-well plates, and each plate served as one replicate. For sorted subsets, 150 to 250 ng of genomic DNA, equivalent to 25,000 to 30,000 T cell genomes, went into each replicate PCR. Purified libraries were quantified with a Qubit 3.0 fluorometer, sized on a Bioanalyzer 2100, and re-quantified with the KAPA Library Quantification kit. Every immunoSEQ 96-well plate was sequenced on a dedicated single-read 150-cycle Illumina NextSeq 550 flow cell. Per the authors' processing: The immunoSEQ output contained only junctional sequences without quality scores, so filtering could not match that applied to full-length reads. Sequences were annotated with PyIR, a Python wrapper for IgBLAST v1.9, and V/J genes and CDR3 were assigned using IMGT germline references. Any read was removed if the V/J assignment was weak (E-value above 1e-6), the CDR3 was missing, or the read contained stop codons, out-of-frame junctions, or ambiguous translated residues. V3J clonotypes were defined by identical inferred V gene, J gene, and CDR3 amino acid sequence. Percentage overlap between repertoires was calculated by dividing the number of shared unique clonotypes by the size of the smaller repertoire. Richness of each repertoire was evaluated using RTK rarefaction, the Chao1 estimator, and Recon v2.1 estimates of unobserved clonotypes. For all TCRbeta clonotypes obtained by the gDNA method from several donors, generation probabilities were computed with OLGA. Imported from immuneACCESS, the table was reduced by TCRdb to in-frame sequences with V and J called. These copies leave out some clones; in studies compared against another copy, an unresolved V gene accounts for under half, and the cause of the remainder is not known. The V and J calls and clone size are taken from that table; D and trimming were inferred from the DNA. This sample has around 1.1 million clones in its table, and more than 75% of those were observed once. The ten largest account for 0.5% to 0.65% of the sample.

The paper as a whole reports these results and caveats: Compared with non-shared clonotypes, clonotypes shared by all four sorted-subset donors had higher generation probabilities. Only blood was sampled, and tissue TCR repertoires likely differ from those in blood. Larger estimated clonotype richness was generally found for naive subsets than for memory subsets. The small number of donors limited the genetic and exposure-history diversity represented. When a few donors were compared, the shared fraction of clonotypes was 5% to 6.5% for naive CD4, over 3% for naive CD8, 2% to 2.5% for memory CD4, and about 0.36% for memory CD8. Incomplete sequencing was indicated by rarefaction of sorted-subset datasets, despite the large sequencing depth. Pairwise subsampling indicated that sequencing depth was expected to affect the degree of clonotype sharing among donors.

This clone occurred once. It lacks a known antigen. No base-level quality is on record; no much larger clone is a single base apart. The receptor was derived from a man younger than 30 in good health. Some clones in this sample may be carry-over from other donors' samples. Sequencing input: memory CD4+ T cells from PBMCs. The cell subset or site label, as the study defines it: CD45RA-negative fraction. Recombination joined TRBV10-1 with TRBJ2-5, with TRBD2 as a weak D call on 6 bases. The CDR3 region has the sequence CASSDGTQETQYF. The DNA reads TGCGCCAGCAGTGACGGGACTCAAGAGACCCAGTACTTC.